This T cell receptor (beta chain) was captured by sequencing in a study of blood T cell repertoires in COVID-19. Study details: Sample material is recorded as cDNA or gDNA derived from T cells, B-cell-depleted T cells, or PBMCs.

The germline gives CDR1 SGHVS, CDR2 FQNEAQ. CDR3 size: 14 residues. The ends lost 5 bases at V and 5 bases at J; junction bases unmatched: 4. Individuals drawn from 24 US areas were roughly 18 to 100 years old. As handled by the study authors: Estimation of nucleated cell counts was performed using reference gene primer amplification. Sequencing was performed with immunoSEQ multiplex PCR; in TCRdb, only in-frame clones are kept and a portion is missing. That table is the source of V, J and clone size, and D and trimming were worked out from the DNA. Here the sample spans about 430,000 clones, about 88% being singletons.

The material sequenced was PBMCs or T cells enriched from blood (not recorded which). This chain joins TRBV7-8 and TRBJ2-1, with 9 bases that match TRBD2. This clonotype was obtained from a young woman who had been exposed to COVID-19. CDR3 sequence reads: CASSGGLANNEQFF. Here the CDR3 DNA reads TGTGCCAGCAGCGGCGGACTAGCGAACAATGAGCAGTTCTTC.